Listed below are T cell receptor beta chains from one sample, sequenced in a study of T cell responses to AZD1222 COVID-19 vaccine. Clones were sequenced by immunoSEQ multiplex PCR, and TCRdb holds only the in-frame ones, with some missing. This table holds some 130,000 clones, approximately 80% found once. Sequenced material: peripheral blood, taken on day 0 of AZD1222 vaccination. All receptors come from an adult in good health. Each CDR3 is given with its conserved first and last residue. D genes are given only for firm matches. Where a row states a size, it is once, few, many or the class of an expanded clone; other rows omit it.

TGTGCCAGCAGGCGCTCCGGACAGTCCGATAATTCACCCCTCCACTTT CASRRSGQSDNSPLHF - TRBV3-1/TRBV3-2 - TRBJ1-6
TGTGCCAGCAGCTCTTATAGCTCCTACGAGCAGTACTTC CASSSYSSYEQYF - TRBV7-2 - TRBJ2-7
TGTGCCACCAGTGATCACAGGGAAGGCAATCAGCCCCAGCATTTT CATSDHREGNQPQHF - TRBV24-1 - TRBJ1-5
TGTGCCAGCAGCTTAGCGGGCAGGGGGATTTCTGGAAACACCATATATTTT CASSLAGRGISGNTIYF - TRBV7-9 TRBD1 TRBJ1-3
TGTGCCAGCAGCCCCGGACAGGGGAGGGGCGAGCAGTTCTTC CASSPGQGRGEQFF - TRBV7-2 TRBD1 TRBJ2-1
TGTGCCAGCAGCTTAAGTGGGGCGCTTAATTCACCCCTCCACTTT CASSLSGALNSPLHF - TRBV7-3 - TRBJ1-6
TGTGCCAGCAGTCGGGACCGCTTAAACTATGGCTACACCTTC CASSRDRLNYGYTF once TRBV28 - TRBJ1-2
TGCAGTGCTAGATTCAATGAGCAGTTCTTC CSARFNEQFF - TRBV20-1 - TRBJ2-1
TGTGCCAGCAGTTCCCCGACAGAGAACACTGAAGCTTTCTTT CASSSPTENTEAFF - TRBV28 - TRBJ1-1
TGTGCCAGCAGCTTAGCATCCGGGACACTCAGTTATGGCTACACCTTC CASSLASGTLSYGYTF - TRBV7-8 - TRBJ1-2
TGTGCCAGCAGTTCTAGGGACAGAGACACTGAAGCTTTCTTT CASSSRDRDTEAFF - TRBV28 TRBD1 TRBJ1-1
TGTGCCTGGGACAGGGAGTTTGGCGGCTACACCTTC CAWDREFGGYTF - TRBV30 TRBD1 TRBJ1-2
TGTGCCAGCAGCAAAAGCCCGCCCTACGAGCAGTACTTC CASSKSPPYEQYF - TRBV21-1 - TRBJ2-7
TGTGCCAGCAGCTTGCGGGTGGGCCTATCCTACGAGCAGTACTTC CASSLRVGLSYEQYF once TRBV5-5 - TRBJ2-7
TGCGCCAGCAGCCAAGAGACAGCGAGCTCCTATAATTCACCCCTCCACTTT CASSQETASSYNSPLHF few TRBV4-1 - TRBJ1-6
TGTGCCAGCAGGCCCGGGACAGTGAATCAGCCCCAGCATTTT CASRPGTVNQPQHF once TRBV28 TRBD1 TRBJ1-5
TGTGCCTGGAGTTCCTGGGGGGGAACCCTGAACACTGAAGCTTTCTTT CAWSSWGGTLNTEAFF - TRBV30 - TRBJ1-1
TGTGCCAGCAGAGTAGGGGGAGGATCCACTGAAGCTTTCTTT CASRVGGGSTEAFF - TRBV27 - TRBJ1-1
TGTGCCAGCAACTACAGGGGAAGAAACACTGAAGCTTTCTTT CASNYRGRNTEAFF - TRBV6-5 TRBD1 TRBJ1-1
TGTGCCAGCAGCTTAGCGAACAGCAATCAGCCCCAGCATTTT CASSLANSNQPQHF - TRBV7-2 - TRBJ1-5
TGTGCCAGCAGCTCCGGGACAGGGAGGGTTGAGGCTTTCTTT CASSSGTGRVEAFF few TRBV5-8 TRBD1 TRBJ1-1
TGTGCCAGCAGCCAAGGGACAGGCGGCTACACCTTC CASSQGTGGYTF - TRBV3-1/TRBV3-2 TRBD1 TRBJ1-2
TGTGCCACCAGCAGGATTGAAGAGACCCAGTACTTC CATSRIEETQYF - TRBV15 - TRBJ2-5
TGTGCCACCAGCAGGTGGCAAGATACGCAGTATTTT CATSRWQDTQYF - TRBV15 - TRBJ2-3
TGTGCCAGTAGTATACGGGCATTTGACACGTACACCGGGGAGCTGTTTTTT CASSIRAFDTYTGELFF - TRBV19 - TRBJ2-2
TGTGCCAGTGGCTCCCGGGACCCCGGCAGCTACGAGCAGTACTTC CASGSRDPGSYEQYF - TRBV19 - TRBJ2-7
TGCGCCAGCAGCCAAGTTTCTAGCGAGTGGAACACCGGGGAGCTGTTTTTT CASSQVSSEWNTGELFF many TRBV4-1 - TRBJ2-2
TGTGCCAGCAGCCCTCCCCCCTGGTTCCGCTATGGCTACACCTTC CASSPPPWFRYGYTF - TRBV27 - TRBJ1-2
TGTGCCAGCAGCGTAGGCGGCGGGAACACCATATATTTT CASSVGGGNTIYF - TRBV9 - TRBJ1-3
TGTGCCAGCTCAGGGGGTGTTGAAAAACTGTTTTTT CASSGGVEKLFF few TRBV3-1/TRBV3-2 TRBD1 TRBJ1-4
TGTGCCAGCAGCGGGCGGACAGGGGTATTCGAGCAGTACTTC CASSGRTGVFEQYF - TRBV5-5 TRBD1 TRBJ2-7
TGTGCCAGCAGCTTGGACCGGGGGCTGGCTGAAGCTTTCTTT CASSLDRGLAEAFF - TRBV5-4 - TRBJ1-1
TGCGCCAGCAGACCTGACACGGCTGGAAACACCATATATTTT CASRPDTAGNTIYF - TRBV5-1 - TRBJ1-3
TGTGCCACCAGTGAAAGGGGACAGGGGTTCTCCTACAATGAGCAGTTCTTC CATSERGQGFSYNEQFF - TRBV24-1 TRBD1 TRBJ2-1
TGCGCCAGCTCCTCACAGGGGGCCGTCGGGGAGCTGTTTTTT CASSSQGAVGELFF - TRBV5-1 TRBD1 TRBJ2-2
TGTGCCAGCAGCCCCCGGACAGGGGAAATCGGCTACACCTTC CASSPRTGEIGYTF - TRBV3-1/TRBV3-2 TRBD1 TRBJ1-2
TGTGCCAGCAGCCAAGTAGCCAAGGGCAGTACCGGGGAGCTGTTTTTT CASSQVAKGSTGELFF - TRBV3-1/TRBV3-2 - TRBJ2-2
TGTGCCAGCAGCCAGGCACTAGCGGGGTCCACCGGGGAGCTGTTTTTT CASSQALAGSTGELFF once TRBV3-1/TRBV3-2 TRBD2 TRBJ2-2
TGTGCCAGCAGTTTAGCCGGGGGGGATGGCTACACCTTC CASSLAGGDGYTF - TRBV28 - TRBJ1-2
TGCAGTGCTAGAGCGGGGCAGCCCCAGCATTTT CSARAGQPQHF - TRBV20-1 - TRBJ1-5
TGTGCCAGCAGCCCCGGGACAGGGGCCTACGAGCAGTACTTC CASSPGTGAYEQYF once TRBV11-1 TRBD1 TRBJ2-7
TGTGCCAGCAGTATATCCCAGGGGAGTGGTTCACCCCTCCACTTT CASSISQGSGSPLHF once TRBV6-5 - TRBJ1-6
TGTGCCAGTAGTATGGTCCCAGGCCCATTTTTGTTT CASSMVPGPFLF few TRBV19 - TRBJ1-4
TGTGCCAGCAGTGGAGAGCGGGGGAGCATCACAGATACGCAGTATTTT CASSGERGSITDTQYF - TRBV6-1 TRBD2 TRBJ2-3
TGTGCCAGCACCCCTCAAGGACAGTCCTATGGCTACACCTTC CASTPQGQSYGYTF few TRBV2 - TRBJ1-2
TGCGCCAGCAGTCGAACCGGACAGGGCGTTGACCTAACCAGGGACACTGAAGCTTTCTTT CASSRTGQGVDLTRDTEAFF - TRBV5-1 TRBD1 TRBJ1-1
TGTGCCAGCAGTTCAAAGACGGTGAGCTCTGGAAACACCATATATTTT CASSSKTVSSGNTIYF once TRBV6-5 - TRBJ1-3
TGTGCCAGCAGCGTAGGGCAACAGGGGTGGGAGCAGTACTTC CASSVGQQGWEQYF - TRBV9 TRBD1 TRBJ2-7
TGCGCCAGCAGCTTGGCGGCTAGCGGGGATTACGAGCAGTACTTC CASSLAASGDYEQYF once TRBV5-1 TRBD2 TRBJ2-7
TGTGCCAGTTCGACAGGGGGCGCAATCCTCTATGGCTACACCTTC CASSTGGAILYGYTF - TRBV27 TRBD1 TRBJ1-2
TGTGCCAGCAGCTTAGCCCCAGGGGGCGGCGACGAGCAGTACTTC CASSLAPGGGDEQYF - TRBV11-2 TRBD1 TRBJ2-7
TGTGCCTGGAGTAGGAGCTCTGGAAACACCATATATTTT CAWSRSSGNTIYF once TRBV30 - TRBJ1-3
TGTGCCAGCAGTTTTGGGACTGAAGCTTTCTTT CASSFGTEAFF - TRBV12-3/TRBV12-4 - TRBJ1-1
TGTGCCTCCCTCCGGGACCCCGCGGGCTATGGCTACACCTTC CASLRDPAGYGYTF - TRBV6-5 - TRBJ1-2